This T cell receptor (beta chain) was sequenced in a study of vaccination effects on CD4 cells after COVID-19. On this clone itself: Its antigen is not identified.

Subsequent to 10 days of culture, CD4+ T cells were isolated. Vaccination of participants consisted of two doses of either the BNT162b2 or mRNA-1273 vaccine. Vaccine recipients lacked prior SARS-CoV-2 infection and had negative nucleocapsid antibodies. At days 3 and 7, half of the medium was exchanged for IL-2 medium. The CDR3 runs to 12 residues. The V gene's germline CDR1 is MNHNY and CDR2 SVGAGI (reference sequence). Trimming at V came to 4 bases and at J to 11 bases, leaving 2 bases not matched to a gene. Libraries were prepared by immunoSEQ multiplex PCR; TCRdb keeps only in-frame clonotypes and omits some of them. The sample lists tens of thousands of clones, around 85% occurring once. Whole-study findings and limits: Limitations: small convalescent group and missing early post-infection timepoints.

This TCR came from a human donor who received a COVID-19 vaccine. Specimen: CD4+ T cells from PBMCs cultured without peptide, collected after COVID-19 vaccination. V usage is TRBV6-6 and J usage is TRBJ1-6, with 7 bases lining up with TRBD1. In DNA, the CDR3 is TGTGCCAGCAGTTGGGACAGACCACCCCTCCACTTT. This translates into CASSWDRPPLHF.